This T cell receptor (beta chain) appears in the sequencing data of a study of technical replicates of blood from a few donors (dated by TCRdb to the late 2010s). With respect to this clone: Its antigen is unknown. The record has no base qualities; no much larger clone is one base away.

Reading from cysteine to phenylalanine, the CDR3 counts 13 amino acids. Only CDR3 DNA remains: 39 bases, in frame from the first base. As encoded in the germline V gene, CDR1 is SGHTA while CDR2 is FQGNSA. V is pared back by 3 bases and J by 9 bases, with 14 bases lying between the germline termini. Library preparation used the immunoSEQ multiplex PCR assay. Sourced from immuneACCESS, this table was stored by TCRdb with only in-frame sequences that have V and J called. A share of the clones is absent; for the studies checked, an unresolved V gene accounts for under half, and the remainder has no known explanation. The sample yields some 60,000 clones; roughly 86% were counted once. The biggest ten clones account for 5.2% of the sample.

Material: PBMCs. In this chain, TRBV7-2 is recombined with TRBJ1-2; TRBD1 is a weak D gene call, 6 bases matching. This sequence originates from a human donor in good health. Some clones in this sample may be carry-over from other donors' samples. The DNA sequence is given as TGTGCCAGCAGCTTGGCCCGAAGGGGGAGCTACACCTTC. Its protein is CASSLARRGSYTF.